The clone carrying this T cell receptor (beta chain) has at least ten counts. What it binds is unknown. One end of the junction does not line up with germline, which may come from a read error. Germline V lookup: CDR1 SGHRS, CDR2 YFSETQ. The CDR3 length is 15 residues. This sample is part of a study of regulatory T cells in long-lasting Graves disease. Overall study findings and caveats: Since the sample size was small, accuracy may have been reduced. Newly diagnosed patients had higher TCR diversity than persistent Graves' patients did. There were preferences for TRBV28, TRBJ1-2 and TRBJ2-5 in persistent disease.

Building the TCR beta libraries relied on iRepertoire HTBI primers, and CDR3 regions underwent Arm-PCR. TCRdb redid the calling of the multiplex PCR reads with MiXCR, one entry per CDR3 protein. In the table there are roughly 560,000 distinct CDR3 sequences, about 12% of which are singletons. The time point is: newly diagnosed GD, antithyroid drugs for less than 3 months. The TCR library was made from RNA that had been extracted from PBMCs in TRIzol. These records were also assigned to another study, of T cells in Graves' hyperthyroidism and ophthalmopathy. According to that study: Stable Graves' hyperthyroidism meant no ophthalmopathy progression within 18 months.

The chain recombines TRBV5-1 with TRBJ2-5, with 14 bases that match TRBD2. This TCR came from a woman in her twenties or thirties with Graves disease. This material consisted of peripheral blood mononuclear cells (PBMCs), taken at new diagnosis, from a patient treated with antithyroid drugs. CDR3 sequence (DNA): TGTGCCAGCAGCCCGGGACTAGCGGGAGAAGAGACCCAGTACTTC. This translates into CASSPGLAGEETQYF.